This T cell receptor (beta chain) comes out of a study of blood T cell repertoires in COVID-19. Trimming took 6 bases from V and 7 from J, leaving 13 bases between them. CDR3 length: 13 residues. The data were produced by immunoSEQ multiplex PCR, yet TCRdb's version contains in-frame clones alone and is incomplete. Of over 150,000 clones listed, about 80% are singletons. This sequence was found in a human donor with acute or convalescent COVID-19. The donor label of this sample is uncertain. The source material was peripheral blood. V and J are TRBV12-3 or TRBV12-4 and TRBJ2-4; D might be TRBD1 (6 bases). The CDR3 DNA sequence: TGTGCCAGCAGACCGGGACATTTTAACATTCAGTACTTC. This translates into CASRPGHFNIQYF.